A single sample gave rise to the 23 T cell receptor beta chains below, sequenced in a study of cytomegalovirus exposure and HLA in healthy donors. The PCR used 60 Vbeta and 13 Jbeta primers. Using immunoSEQ multiplex PCR, the repertoire was profiled, and TCRdb retains in-frame clones only, with some absent. There are some 160,000 clones in the sample; roughly 72% occur only once, and roughly 1.4% lies in the top ten. Sequenced sample: PBMCs. The receptor source for this set is a man in his forties in good health and CMV-seronegative.

This chain joins TRBV11-2 and TRBJ2-2; no firm D call. The CDR3 covers 13 residues. Germline CDR1 and CDR2: SGHAT and FQNNGV. Deletions cut 4 bases from V and 7 bases from J, with 10 bases between. The CDR3 DNA reads as TGTGCCAGCAGCTCCAGACAAGGCGGGGAGCTGTTTTTT. Its protein is CASSSRQGGELFF.

This clone occurred a few times. This chain joins TRBV6-1 and TRBJ2-7, with 8 bases matching TRBD1. This CDR3 has 15 residues. Germline assignment: CDR1 MNHNS and CDR2 SASEGT. Trimming removed 6 bases from V and 4 bases from J; junction bases left unmatched: 11. The CDR3 protein is CASRVDRGSIYEQYV. The CDR3 DNA follows: TGTGCCAGCAGAGTAGACAGGGGAAGTATTTACGAGCAGTACGTC.

With respect to this clone: One end of the junction does not line up with germline, which may come from a read error. The genes are TRBV11-1 and TRBJ2-4; D is possibly TRBD1 (5 bases). CDR1 and CDR2 (germline): SGHAT, FQDESV (reference sequence). The CDR3 length is 16 residues. The CDR3 nucleotides read TGTGCCAGCAGCTTAGAATCAGGGTTTGCCAAAAACAGTCAGTACTTC. This sequence encodes CASSLESGFAKNSQYF.

The rearrangement joins TRBV6-5 to TRBJ2-1; 9 nucleotides align to TRBD1. V was pared by 2 bases and J by 9 bases, with 5 bases of the junction left unmatched. The germline CDR1 and CDR2 sequences are MNHEY and SVGAGI. CDR3 length: 14 amino acids. The CDR3 sequence is CASSYLTGGTEQFF. In DNA form, the CDR3 reads TGTGCCAGCAGTTACCTAACAGGGGGCACTGAGCAGTTCTTC.

V usage is TRBV15 and J usage is TRBJ2-1; D possibly corresponds to TRBD2 (7 bases). The ends were cut back, 5 bases at V and 7 bases at J, with 15 bases in the middle. Germline CDR1 LNHNV, CDR2 YYDKDF (reference sequence). The CDR3 has 14 residues. CDR3 region: CATSWGGDPNEQFF. The CDR3 coding sequence is TGTGCCACCAGCTGGGGGGGCGATCCAAATGAGCAGTTCTTC.

This chain joins TRBV2 and TRBJ1-1; no firm D call. The CDR3 is 14 amino acids. The V end was cut by 7 bases, the J end by 4 bases, with 16 bases between. CDR1 and CDR2 (germline): SNHLY, FYNNEI. CDR3 residues: CASTASKSSTEAFF. The CDR3, as DNA: TGTGCCAGCACCGCCTCCAAGAGTAGCACTGAAGCTTTCTTT.

The chain joins TRBV5-1 to TRBJ1-1, with D maybe TRBD1 (6 bases). The CDR3 has 14 amino acids. Trimming left V 0 bases short and J 1 base short, with 7 bases between. Germline V gene data show CDR1 as SGHRS and CDR2 as YFSETQ. Here the CDR3 reads CASSLGQENTEAFF. The DNA of the CDR3 is TGCGCCAGCAGCTTGGGACAGGAGAACACTGAAGCTTTCTTT.

V usage is TRBV4-1 and J usage is TRBJ2-1, with a weak D call TRBD1 (5 bases). CDR3 length: 15 amino acids. In germline, CDR1 is MGHRA, CDR2 YSYEKL. V was pared by 0 bases and J by 4 bases, with 10 bases between. CDR3 bases: TGCGCCAGCAGCCAAGAAGGCAGGGAATACAATGAGCAGTTCTTC. This codes for CASSQEGREYNEQFF.

A few counts support this clone. The gene calls are TRBV28 and TRBJ2-3, with D unclear. The ends were cut back, 5 bases at V and 2 bases at J, with 14 bases in the middle. Germline CDR1 MDHEN, CDR2 SYDVKM. The CDR3 spans 15 residues. DNA for the CDR3: TGTGCCAGCAGTCCCCCGCGGAGCTCCACAGATACGCAGTATTTT. Encoded protein: CASSPPRSSTDTQYF.

This clone occurred a few times. The chain employs TRBV4-1 and TRBJ2-7; 10 bases agree with TRBD2. CDR1 is MGHRA, CDR2 YSYEKL, per germline. The length of the CDR3 is 15 residues. V shed 0 bases, J shed 2 bases, and the junction held 1 base outside the gene matches. DNA of the CDR3: TGCGCCAGCAGCCAAGACCTAGCGGGAGCCTACGAGCAGTACTTC. It is translated as CASSQDLAGAYEQYF.

The chain is built from TRBV27 and TRBJ2-7; TRBD2 matches at 10 bases. Looked up from germline, CDR1 is MNHEY and CDR2 is SMNVEV (reference sequence). The CDR3 length is 13 residues. V was clipped by 6 bases and J by 6 bases; unmatched bases: 5. CDR3 residues: CASRLAGSSEQYV. The CDR3 DNA reads as TGTGCCAGCAGACTAGCGGGAAGCTCCGAGCAGTACGTC.

The CDR3 DNA follows: TGTGCCAGCAGCGTCCTCAGCACAGATACGCAGTATTTT. Translation gives CASSVLSTDTQYF. This rearrangement joins TRBV9 to TRBJ2-3; no firm D call. The CDR3 is made up of 13 amino acids. Germline CDR1 is SGDLS and CDR2 is YYNGEE. Trimming removed 2 bases from V and 0 bases from J, with 4 bases in between.

The chain uses TRBV7-2 and TRBJ2-5; TRBD1 aligns across 7 bases. J was trimmed by 3 bases and V by 5 bases; bases with no gene match: 6. The CDR3 spans 14 residues. CDR1 SGHTA and CDR2 FQGNSA come from the germline V gene. CDR3 loop: CASSLGTAEETQYF. For the CDR3, the DNA is TGTGCCAGCAGCCTCGGGACAGCGGAAGAGACCCAGTACTTC.

The CDR3 nucleotides read TGTGCCAGCTCACCAGGACACGGCAATCAGCCCCAGCATTTT. Amino acid sequence: CASSPGHGNQPQHF. This chain joins TRBV18 and TRBJ1-5; D might be TRBD1 (5 bases). This CDR3 has 14 residues. Trimming removed 2 bases from V and 2 bases from J, with 7 bases in between. CDR1 is KGHSH and CDR2 is LQKENI in the germline V gene. The variable domain in full, with the rest retrieved from reference TRBV18 and TRBJ1-5, is NAGVMQNPRHLVRRRGQEARLRCSPMKGHSHVYWYRQLPEEGLKFMVYLQKENIIDESGMPKERFSAEFPKEGPSILRIQQVVRGDSAAYFCASSPGHGNQPQHFGDGTRLSIL.

CDR3 amino acids: CASSLALLAVDNEQFF. The CDR3 region has the DNA TGTGCCAGCAGCTTGGCCTTACTAGCGGTCGACAATGAGCAGTTCTTC. This chain connects TRBV5-4 to TRBJ2-1, with 8 bases that match TRBD2. The CDR3 has 16 amino acids. The V gene's germline CDR1 is SGHNT and CDR2 YYREEE (reference sequence). The V segment lost 0 bases and the J segment 5 bases; nucleotides outside the gene matches: 7.

The rearrangement joins TRBV7-2 to TRBJ2-7; 15 nucleotides line up with TRBD2. V lost 1 base to trimming and J lost 2 bases; unmatched junction nucleotides: 6. In germline, CDR1 is SGHTA, CDR2 FQGNSA. The CDR3 is made up of 18 amino acids. The CDR3 spells CASSLGTSGRANPYEQYF. DNA for the CDR3: TGTGCCAGCAGCTTAGGGACTAGCGGGAGGGCCAACCCCTACGAGCAGTACTTC.

This clone was observed a handful of times. The junction and the germline gene differ at one end; a read error may be behind it. Here the CDR3 reads CASSSQGSTSGANGLTF. For the CDR3, the DNA is TGTGCCAGCAGCTCTCAGGGGTCAACCTCTGGGGCCAACGGCCTGACTTTC. The V gene is TRBV7-3, the J gene TRBJ2-6; D might be TRBD1 (6 bases). The CDR3 has 17 residues. Germline V CDR1 and CDR2: SGHTA, FQGTGA.

The chain has TRBV18 and TRBJ2-1; a weak D match, TRBD1 (6 bases). Germline lookup yields CDR1 KGHSH and CDR2 LQKENI. V gave up 3 bases and J gave up 5 bases, with 11 bases separating them. This CDR3 contains 14 residues. The CDR3 is CASSPRQENNEQFF. The CDR3 DNA reads TGTGCCAGCTCACCGAGACAGGAAAACAATGAGCAGTTCTTC.

This rearrangement joins TRBV5-6 to TRBJ2-1; D call uncertain. Deletions cut 0 bases from V and 9 bases from J, with 10 bases between. CDR3 length: 13 residues. In germline, CDR1 is SGHDT, CDR2 YYEEEE. Here the CDR3 reads CASSLVAPAEQFF. The CDR3 nucleotides read TGTGCCAGCAGCTTGGTGGCTCCCGCTGAGCAGTTCTTC. Using reference TRBV5-6 and TRBJ2-1 for the parts outside the CDR3, the full variable domain is DAGVTQSPTHLIKTRGQQVTLRCSPKSGHDTVSWYQQALGQGPQFIFQYYEEEERQRGNFPDRFSGHQFPNYSSELNVNALLLGDSALYLCASSLVAPAEQFFGPGTRLTVL.

There are a few counts of this clone. The CDR3 DNA reads as TGTGCCAGCAGCGTAGTAGGCCCTTTAGCGAACATGAACACTGAAGCTTTCTTT. This encodes CASSVVGPLANMNTEAFF. The chain links TRBV9 to TRBJ1-1; D gene unclear. V dropped 0 bases and J dropped 0 bases, with 18 bases sitting between them. Germline assignment: CDR1 SGDLS and CDR2 YYNGEE. The CDR3 extends over 18 amino acids.

This chain links TRBV11-2 with TRBJ1-4; 7 bases align to TRBD1. The V and J ends lost 5 bases and 4 bases, in that order; junction bases with no gene match: 10. The CDR3 totals 16 residues. Looked up from germline, CDR1 is SGHAT and CDR2 is FQNNGV. This CDR3 is CASSRITGAYNEKLFF. The CDR3 DNA follows: TGTGCCAGCAGCCGCATCACAGGGGCGTATAATGAAAAACTGTTTTTT.

The gene calls are TRBV7-6 and TRBJ1-5; D is unclear. CDR1 and CDR2 (germline): SGHVS, FNYEAQ. The CDR3 contains 14 residues. V lost 5 bases, J lost 5 bases, and 13 bases lay in between. The CDR3 coding sequence is TGTGCCAGCAGCCCTGGAGTGGCGGATCAGCCCCAGCATTTT. It encodes CASSPGVADQPQHF.

The CDR3 protein is CASSPTAADSNTEAFF. CDR3 sequence (DNA): TGTGCCAGCAGTCCAACGGCGGCAGATAGTAACACTGAAGCTTTCTTT. The V and J genes are TRBV27 and TRBJ1-1; D not resolved. The CDR3 is 16 residues long. Germline values: CDR1 MNHEY, CDR2 SMNVEV (reference sequence). The V gene lost 5 bases and the J gene lost 2 bases, with 18 bases spanning the gap.